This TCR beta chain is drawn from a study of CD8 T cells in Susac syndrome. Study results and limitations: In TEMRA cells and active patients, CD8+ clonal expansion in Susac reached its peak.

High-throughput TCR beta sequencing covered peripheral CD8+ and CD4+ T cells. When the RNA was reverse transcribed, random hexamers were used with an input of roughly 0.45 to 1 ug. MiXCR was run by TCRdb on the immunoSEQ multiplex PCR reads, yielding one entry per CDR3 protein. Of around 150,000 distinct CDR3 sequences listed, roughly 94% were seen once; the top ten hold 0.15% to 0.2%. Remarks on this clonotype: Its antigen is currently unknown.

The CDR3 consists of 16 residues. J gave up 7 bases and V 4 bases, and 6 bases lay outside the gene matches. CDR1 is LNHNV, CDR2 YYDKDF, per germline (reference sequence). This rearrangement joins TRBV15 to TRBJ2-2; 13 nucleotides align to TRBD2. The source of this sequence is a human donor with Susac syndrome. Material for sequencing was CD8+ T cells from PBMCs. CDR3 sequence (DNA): TGTGCCACCAGCAACGGACTAGCGGGAGCCGGCGGGGAGCTGTTTTTT. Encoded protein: CATSNGLAGAGGELFF.